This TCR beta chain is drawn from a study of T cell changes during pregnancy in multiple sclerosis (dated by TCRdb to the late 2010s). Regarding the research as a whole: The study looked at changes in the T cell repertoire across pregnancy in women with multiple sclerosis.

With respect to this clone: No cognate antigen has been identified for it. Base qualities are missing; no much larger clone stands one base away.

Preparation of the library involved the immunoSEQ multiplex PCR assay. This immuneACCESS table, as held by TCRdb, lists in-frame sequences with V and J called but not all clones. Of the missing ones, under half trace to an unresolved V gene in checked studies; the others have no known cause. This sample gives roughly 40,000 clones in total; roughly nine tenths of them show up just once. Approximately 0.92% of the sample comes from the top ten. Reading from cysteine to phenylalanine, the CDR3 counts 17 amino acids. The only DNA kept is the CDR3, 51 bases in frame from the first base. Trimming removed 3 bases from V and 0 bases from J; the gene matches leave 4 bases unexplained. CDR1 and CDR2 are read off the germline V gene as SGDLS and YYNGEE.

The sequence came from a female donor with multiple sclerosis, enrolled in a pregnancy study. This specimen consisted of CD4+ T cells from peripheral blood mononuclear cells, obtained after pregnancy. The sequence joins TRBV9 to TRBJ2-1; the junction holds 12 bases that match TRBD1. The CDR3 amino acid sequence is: CASSGRDRGPSYNEQFF. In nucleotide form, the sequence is TGTGCCAGCAGCGGCCGGGACAGGGGGCCCTCCTACAATGAGCAGTTCTTC.